In this sample, the clone carrying this TCR beta chain turned up a few times. Antigen: not known. All of the isolated RNA was reverse transcribed, so expressed TCRB transcripts were sequenced. Assay used: immunoSEQ multiplex PCR; TCRdb lists only in-frame clones, some missing. Here the sample spans roughly 300,000 clones, around 9.7% being singletons. The record originates from a study of beta chain features in type 1 diabetes. General study findings and limits: When VDJ junctions were examined, type 1 diabetes patients showed fewer insertions and more deletions. Whether HLA type influences TCRB rearrangement remained unresolved here. Among patients, naive, central memory and Treg TCRB repertoires appeared more similar than among healthy donors. Researchers report that Type 1 diabetes patients had moderately but significantly shorter TCRB CDR3s across all four CD4+ subsets.

The CDR3 runs 14 residues. CDR1 SEHNR and CDR2 FQNEAQ come from the germline V gene (reference sequence). V lost 5 bases, J lost 5 bases, and 15 bases lay in between. Each of the CD4+ naive, central memory, regulatory and stem cell-like memory populations was sorted via CD45RO/CCR7/CD25/CD127/CD95/CD27. The V call is TRBV7-9, the J call TRBJ2-5; a weak D match, TRBD2 (6 bases). What was sequenced was central memory CD4+ T cells from blood. The clonotype was recovered from a man in his thirties or forties with type 1 diabetes. CDR3 sequence (DNA): TGTGCCAGCAGCCCAGGCAGCCGGGGGGAGACCCAGTACTTC. It translates to CASSPGSRGETQYF.